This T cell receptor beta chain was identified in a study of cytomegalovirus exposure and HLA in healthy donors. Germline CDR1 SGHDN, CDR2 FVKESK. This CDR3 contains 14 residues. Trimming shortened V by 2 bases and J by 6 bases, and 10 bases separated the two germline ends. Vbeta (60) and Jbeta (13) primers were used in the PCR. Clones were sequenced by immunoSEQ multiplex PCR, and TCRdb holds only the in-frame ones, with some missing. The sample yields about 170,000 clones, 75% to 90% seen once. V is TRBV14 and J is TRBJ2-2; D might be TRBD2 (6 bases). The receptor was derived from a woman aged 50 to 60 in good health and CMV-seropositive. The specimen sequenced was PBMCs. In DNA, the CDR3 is TGTGCCAGCAGCCAAAGTCCGGGGGCCGGGGAGCTGTTTTTT. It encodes CASSQSPGAGELFF. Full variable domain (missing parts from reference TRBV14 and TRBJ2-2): EAGVTQFPSHSVIEKGQTVTLRCDPISGHDNLYWYRRVMGKEIKFLLHFVKESKQDESGMPNNRFLAERTGGTYSTLKVQPAELEDSGVYFCASSQSPGAGELFFGEGSRLTVL.